Each of the 16 T cell receptor beta chains below was sequenced from the same sample in a study of blood T cell repertoires in COVID-19. Generated by immunoSEQ multiplex PCR, the TCRdb table keeps only in-frame clones and is missing some. Of 65,000 to 90,000 clones detected, approximately 90% appear once; the ten largest clones hold roughly 8.7%. Input material: peripheral blood. Receptors were obtained from a middle-aged man with acute or convalescent COVID-19.

The chain carries TRBV7-9 and TRBJ2-2; TRBD1 might be the D (6 bases). V lost 5 bases and J 2 bases, leaving 12 bases between the germline ends. This CDR3 has 15 amino acids. Germline lookup yields CDR1 SEHNR and CDR2 FQNEAQ (reference sequence). Written as DNA, the CDR3 is TGTGCCAGCAGCCTCGGGACAAGAAACACCGGGGAGCTGTTTTTT. Its protein product is CASSLGTRNTGELFF.

The chain is built from TRBV6-6 and TRBJ2-7; 9 bases map to TRBD1. V was clipped by 6 bases and J by 2 bases; unmatched bases: 8. Per germline, CDR1 MNHNY and CDR2 SVGAGI (reference sequence). The CDR3 runs to 15 residues. Here the CDR3 reads CASRPLGTGTYEQYF. Here the CDR3 DNA reads TGTGCCAGCAGACCCTTGGGGACAGGGACCTACGAGCAGTACTTC.

V and J are TRBV11-2 and TRBJ2-1, with 9 nucleotides matching TRBD2. Germline lookup yields CDR1 SGHAT and CDR2 FQNNGV. The J segment lost 3 bases and the V segment lost 4 bases, leaving 4 bases of the junction unmatched. The CDR3 has 15 amino acids. CDR3: CASSSGLAIYNEQFF. CDR3 coding DNA: TGTGCCAGCAGCTCAGGACTAGCGATCTACAATGAGCAGTTCTTC. The full variable domain, completed using reference TRBV11-2 and TRBJ2-1, is EAGVAQSPRYKIIEKRQSVAFWCNPISGHATLYWYQQILGQGPKLLIQFQNNGVVDDSQLPKDRFSAERLKGVDSTLKIQPAKLEDSAVYLCASSSGLAIYNEQFFGPGTRLTVL.

This clone was seen just once. V gene TRBV10-3 combines with J gene TRBJ2-3; 7 positions match TRBD1. The V segment lost 4 bases and the J segment 2 bases; nucleotides outside the gene matches: 12. Per the germline V gene, CDR1 is ENHRY and CDR2 is SYGVKD. This CDR3 is 17 amino acids long. The CDR3 DNA follows: TGTGCCATCAGTGGTCCAGTTTCCCAGGGGGACACAGATACGCAGTATTTT. Its protein is CAISGPVSQGDTDTQYF.

This clone has a single count. The chain couples TRBV5-4 to TRBJ2-1, with 8 nucleotides matching TRBD1. V lost 4 bases and J lost 6; bases outside the gene matches: 12. This CDR3 spans 16 amino acids. Germline V lookup: CDR1 SGHNT, CDR2 YYREEE (reference sequence). The CDR3 spells CASSARLGTGRNEQFF. DNA for the CDR3: TGTGCCAGCAGCGCCCGCCTCGGGACAGGACGCAATGAGCAGTTCTTC.

The chain employs TRBV15 and TRBJ1-1; TRBD1 matches at 7 bases. The junction had 9 bases not matched to a gene; V was cut back by 7 bases and J by 1 base. The CDR3 covers 15 residues. Germline CDR1 and CDR2: LNHNV and YYDKDF (reference sequence). CDR3 residues: CATTTTRTGNTEAFF. The CDR3 nucleotides are TGTGCCACCACAACCACACGGACAGGGAACACTGAAGCTTTCTTT.

V and J are TRBV19 and TRBJ2-2; 8 nucleotides agree with TRBD1. V dropped 6 bases and J dropped 4; count of bases not matched to a gene: 4. This CDR3 comprises 14 residues. The germline V gene encodes CDR1 LNHDA and CDR2 SQIVND (reference sequence). Written as DNA, the CDR3 is TGTGCCAGTAGCCACACAGGGGGCACCGGGGAGCTGTTTTTT. Protein: CASSHTGGTGELFF.

This rearrangement joins TRBV7-9 to TRBJ1-2, with 7 bases fitting TRBD1. This CDR3 is 19 amino acids long. The ends lost 0 bases at V and 4 bases at J; junction bases unmatched: 17. Per the germline V gene, CDR1 is SEHNR and CDR2 is FQNEAQ (reference sequence). The CDR3 loop is CASSLAGIFEDREVYGYTF. The DNA for the CDR3 is TGTGCCAGCAGCTTAGCGGGGATTTTTGAAGACAGGGAAGTCTATGGCTACACCTTC.

This chain uses TRBV30 with TRBJ1-6; 9 bases align to TRBD1. V lost 1 base to trimming and J lost 10 bases; unmatched junction nucleotides: 5. Germline values: CDR1 GTSNPN, CDR2 SVGIG (reference sequence). The CDR3 is 14 amino acids. The CDR3 loop is CAWSGTGAGSPLHF. CDR3 bases: TGTGCCTGGAGTGGGACAGGGGCAGGGTCACCCCTCCACTTT.

A single count supports this clone. The chain links TRBV11-2 to TRBJ1-1; 8 bases are shared with TRBD1. The J segment lost 11 bases and the V segment lost 0 bases, leaving 2 bases of the junction unmatched. The CDR3 contains 12 residues. Germline V gene sequence: CDR1 SGHAT, CDR2 FQNNGV. CDR3 sequence: CASSLDHRGAFF. DNA of the CDR3: TGTGCCAGCAGCTTAGATCACAGGGGGGCTTTCTTT.

The rearrangement uses TRBV7-9 and TRBJ1-6; possible D gene TRBD1, 5 bases. The CDR3 is 14 amino acids. Germline V gene data show CDR1 as SEHNR and CDR2 as FQNEAQ (reference sequence). V was pared by 5 bases and J by 9 bases, with 14 bases between. The CDR3 spells CASSRRGSASPLHF. The CDR3 DNA reads TGTGCCAGCAGCCGGAGGGGATCGGCTTCACCCCTCCACTTT.

The J gene is TRBJ2-7, the V gene TRBV20-1; D might be TRBD1 (5 bases). CDR1 DFQATT and CDR2 SNEGSKA come from the germline V gene (reference sequence). V was cut by 3 bases and J by 3 bases, with 9 bases left in between. The CDR3 totals 12 residues. CDR3 bases: TGCAGTGCTAGTCAGGGTTACTACGAGCAGTACGTC. Translation: CSASQGYYEQYV.

This chain uses TRBV11-1 with TRBJ2-2, with a possible D match to TRBD2 (5 bases). In germline, CDR1 is SGHAT, CDR2 FQDESV (reference sequence). CDR3 size: 13 residues. The germline V and J ends were trimmed by 4 bases and 5 bases, with 8 bases remaining between them. CDR3 nucleotide sequence: TGTGCCAGCAGCTCCACTAGAACCGGGGAGCTGTTTTTT. Translated, it gives CASSSTRTGELFF.

The chain is built from TRBV12-3 or TRBV12-4 and TRBJ1-1; TRBD1 is a possible D gene (5 bases). V lost 1 base, J lost 4 bases, and 7 bases lay in between. The CDR3 has 13 amino acids. CDR3 nucleotide sequence: TGTGCCAGCAGTTTAGACAGGTTCACTGAAGCTTTCTTT. Its translation: CASSLDRFTEAFF.

This clone has only one observation. The germline gene is not matched at one end of the junction; a read error may be the cause. The V and J genes are TRBV28 and TRBJ1-6; TRBD1 agrees at 7 bases. This CDR3 is built from 15 residues. CDR1 is MDHEN, CDR2 SYDVKM, per germline. The CDR3 loop reads CASRTGSTYDSPLHF. The CDR3 bases are TGTGCCAGCAGGACAGGGTCCACCTATGATTCACCCCTCCACTTT.

The chain joins TRBV27 to TRBJ1-2, with D maybe TRBD1 (6 bases). Germline lookup yields CDR1 MNHEY and CDR2 SMNVEV (reference sequence). V gave up 5 bases and J gave up 6 bases, with 19 bases separating them. The CDR3 sequence is 15 residues long. The CDR3 nucleotides are TGTGCCAGCAGTCCCCAATGGGGCAGGGGACATGGCTACACCTTC. Residues: CASSPQWGRGHGYTF.